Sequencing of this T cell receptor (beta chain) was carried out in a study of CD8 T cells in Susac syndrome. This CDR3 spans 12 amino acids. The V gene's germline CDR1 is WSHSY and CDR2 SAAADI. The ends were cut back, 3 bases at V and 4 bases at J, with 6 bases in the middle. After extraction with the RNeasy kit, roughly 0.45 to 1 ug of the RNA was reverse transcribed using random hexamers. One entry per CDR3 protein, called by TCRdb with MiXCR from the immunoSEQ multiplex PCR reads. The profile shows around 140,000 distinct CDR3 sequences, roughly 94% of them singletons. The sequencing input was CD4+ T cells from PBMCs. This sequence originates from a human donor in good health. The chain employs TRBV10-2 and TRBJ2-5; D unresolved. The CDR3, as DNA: TGCGCCAGCAGTGAAGGGTTAGAGACCCAGTACTTC. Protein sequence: CASSEGLETQYF.